Listed here are 16 T cell receptor delta chains from one sample, sequenced in a study of gamma-delta chains in newborns, infants, children. TCRdb reanalyzed the reads using CATT. Among some 3,300 delta-chain clones listed, 2.6% were seen once. The source material was blood. The receptors stem from a child who was a newborn, infant or young child, either healthy, febrile or measles-vaccinated (not recorded which).

This clone was observed a handful of times. The V gene is TRDV2, the J gene TRDJ1; the match to TRDD3 covers 8 bases. This CDR3 region has 18 residues. The V segment lost 0 bases and the J segment 0 bases; nucleotides outside the gene matches: 11. The germline V gene has CDR1 GEAIGNYY and CDR2 EKD. The CDR3 region is CACDTVGYGGINTDKLIF. DNA of the CDR3: TGTGCCTGTGACACCGTGGGATACGGGGGGATCAACACCGATAAACTCATCTTT.

Comments on this clone: A read error may be the cause here, since a much bigger clone is one base away. Other DNA sequences within the sample encode an identical CDR3. The rearrangement uses TRDV2 and TRDJ1; 10 bases align to TRDD3. The germline gives CDR1 GEAIGNYY, CDR2 EKD. The CDR3 is 18 amino acids. V lost 7 bases and J lost 1; bases outside the gene matches: 17. CDR3 nucleotide sequence: TGTGCCTGCGACTCCGTACTGGGGGATCCGAGATTCACCGATAAACTCATCTTT. This translates into CACDSVLGDPRFTDKLIF.

This clone was counted a few times. A far larger clone is just one base off, so this is likely a read error. This same CDR3 is encoded by further DNA sequences in the sample. V and J are TRDV2 and TRDJ1, with 13 bases matching TRDD3. The CDR3 has 18 residues. J lost 2 bases, V lost 4 bases, and 12 bases had no gene match. From germline, CDR1 is GEAIGNYY and CDR2 EKD. The CDR3 sequence is CACEPLVLGDTKTDKLIF. CDR3 DNA sequence: TGTGCCTGTGAGCCTCTAGTACTGGGGGATACGAAGACCGATAAACTCATCTTT.

Points on this clone: A much larger clone is a single base away; this may be a read error. V is TRDV2 and J is TRDJ1; 8 bases fit TRDD3. Germline V gene sequence: CDR1 GEAIGNYY, CDR2 EKD. V lost 3 bases and J lost 4; bases outside the gene matches: 9. The CDR3 length is 15 residues. The CDR3 region has the DNA TGTGCCTGTGACCGCTTGGGGGATGAGTTCGATAAACTCATCTTT. Its translation: CACDRLGDEFDKLIF.

As concerns this clone: This may stem from a read error, because a much larger clone lies one nucleotide away. Within the sample, other DNA sequences also encode this same CDR3. The chain is built from TRDV2 and TRDJ1; 7 bases map to TRDD3. The CDR3 is 15 residues long. Germline CDR1 and CDR2: GEAIGNYY and EKD. The CDR3 loop reads CACDDLGIKTDKLIF. The CDR3 bases are TGTGCCTGTGACGATCTGGGGATAAAAACCGATAAACTCATTTTT.

This clone appeared a few times. A much larger clone lies one base from this, so it may be a read error. The chain is built from TRDV2 and TRDJ1; a possible D gene is TRDD3 (5 bases). CDR3 length: 15 residues. Germline V gives CDR1 GEAIGNYY, CDR2 EKD. CDR3 protein: CSCDTVGFHTDKLIF. The DNA of the CDR3 is TGTTCCTGTGACACCGTGGGGTTTCACACCGATAAACTCATCTTT.

This clone was seen a few times. This sequence may be a read error, since a much larger clone differs from it by one base. The rearrangement links TRDV2 to TRDJ1, with 13 bases identical to TRDD3. With 8 bases clipped from V and 1 base from J, the junction kept 12 bases outside the gene matches. CDR1 GEAIGNYY and CDR2 EKD come from the germline V gene. The CDR3 totals 17 residues. The CDR3 nucleotides are TGTGCCTATGTCCCACTGGGGGATACGCGATTCACCGATAAACTCATCTTT. Amino acid sequence: CAYVPLGDTRFTDKLIF.

Regarding this clone: A read error may be the cause here, since a much bigger clone is one base away. The V call is TRDV2, the J call TRDJ1; D possibly corresponds to TRDD3 (6 bases). Germline CDR1 reads GEAIGNYY; CDR2 reads EKD. The germline V and J ends were trimmed by 2 bases and 3 bases, with 15 bases remaining between them. The CDR3 has 15 amino acids. CDR3 residues: CACDILGIESDKLIF. The CDR3 nucleotides are TGTGCCTGTGACATCCTGGGGATCGAGTCCGATAAACTCATCTTT.

By share, this clone counts as medium-sized. V usage is TRDV3 and J usage is TRDJ2, with D hard to call. The V gene lost 1 base and the J gene lost 8 bases, with 11 bases spanning the gap. CDR1 TVYSNPD and CDR2 GDNSRS come from the germline V gene (reference sequence). This CDR3 is 12 amino acids long. The CDR3 DNA reads as TGTGCCTTTAAGGTCGTGAGGGCACAACTCTTCTTT. Protein: CAFKVVRAQLFF.

A few counts support this clone. A read error is likely here: a far larger clone is one base away. The chain joins TRDV2 to TRDJ1; D might be TRDD3 (6 bases). V was shortened by 1 base and J by 0 bases, with 14 bases between the two germline ends. The CDR3 has 16 residues. The germline V gene has CDR1 GEAIGNYY and CDR2 EKD. CDR3: CACDTLGGTDTDKLIF. The DNA for the CDR3 is TGTGCCTGTGACACTTTGGGGGGTACGGACACCGATAAACTCATCTTT.

A few counts support this clone. A single base separates this from a much larger clone, so it may be a read error. This chain joins TRDV2 and TRDJ1, with D perhaps TRDD3 (6 bases). V was pared by 3 bases and J by 0 bases, with 25 bases between. Germline values: CDR1 GEAIGNYY, CDR2 EKD. The CDR3 has 19 amino acids. The CDR3 here is CACDPVGADWPGDTDKLIF. The CDR3 region has the DNA TGTGCCTGTGACCCGGTGGGGGCGGACTGGCCGGGGGACACCGATAAACTCATCTTT.

This clone has more than one count but fewer than ten. A read error is possible here, since a much larger clone lies one base away. This rearrangement joins TRDV2 to TRDJ1; 7 bases are a match to TRDD3. CDR3 length: 19 amino acids. Trimming took 1 base from V and 3 from J; bases not matched to a gene: 19. CDR1 is GEAIGNYY, CDR2 EKD, per germline. This chain's CDR3 is CACDTVSGSWGPDADKLIF. The CDR3, as DNA: TGTGCCTGTGACACAGTCAGTGGGTCCTGGGGGCCCGACGCCGATAAACTCATCTTT.

The sample holds a few counts of this clone. At the DNA level, this CDR3 is encoded by other sequences in the same sample as well. The CDR3 here is CACDGVLGDTRHTDKLIF. The CDR3 DNA reads TGTGCCTGTGACGGGGTACTGGGGGATACGCGGCACACCGATAAACTCATCTTT. The chain couples TRDV2 to TRDJ1; the match to TRDD3 covers 13 bases. The CDR3 loop spans 18 amino acids. Germline CDR1 GEAIGNYY, CDR2 EKD. Trimming cost V 3 bases and J 0 bases; bases outside gene matches: 9.

This clone is medium-sized by share. This CDR3 is also generated by other DNA sequences in the sample. CDR3: CACDTVLGIRHREDTDKLIF. The CDR3 DNA sequence: TGTGCCTGTGACACCGTACTGGGGATACGCCATCGGGAGGACACCGATAAACTCATCTTT. The chain is built from TRDV2 and TRDJ1; TRDD3 matches at 9 bases. Germline assignment: CDR1 GEAIGNYY and CDR2 EKD. The CDR3 runs 20 residues. V shed 0 bases, J shed 0 bases, and the junction held 16 bases outside the gene matches.

To note about this clone: One base away lies a much larger clone, so this may be a sequencing read error. The CDR3 loop reads CACDTVGGGHYTDKLIF. The CDR3 DNA follows: TGTGCCTGTGACACCGTAGGTGGGGGGCACTACACCGATAAACTCATCTTT. The chain joins TRDV2 to TRDJ1; a possible D gene is TRDD3 (6 bases). TCRdb records no J gene; here it was assigned by comparing the DNA to germline. The CDR3 is made up of 17 amino acids. Germline lookup yields CDR1 GEAIGNYY and CDR2 EKD. Trimming pared 0 bases from V and 0 bases from J, leaving 16 bases between.

For this clone: Distinct nucleotide sequences in the sample also encode this CDR3. The chain joins TRDV1 to TRDJ1, with 12 bases matching TRDD3. Trimming took 5 bases from V and 5 from J; bases not matched to a gene: 21. Germline V lookup: CDR1 TSWWSYY, CDR2 QGS. This CDR3 comprises 20 residues. The CDR3 DNA is TGTGCTCTTGGGCCAAAGCGCTCCCCTTTCGTACTGGGGGATACAGATAAACTCATCTTT. It yields the protein CALGPKRSPFVLGDTDKLIF.